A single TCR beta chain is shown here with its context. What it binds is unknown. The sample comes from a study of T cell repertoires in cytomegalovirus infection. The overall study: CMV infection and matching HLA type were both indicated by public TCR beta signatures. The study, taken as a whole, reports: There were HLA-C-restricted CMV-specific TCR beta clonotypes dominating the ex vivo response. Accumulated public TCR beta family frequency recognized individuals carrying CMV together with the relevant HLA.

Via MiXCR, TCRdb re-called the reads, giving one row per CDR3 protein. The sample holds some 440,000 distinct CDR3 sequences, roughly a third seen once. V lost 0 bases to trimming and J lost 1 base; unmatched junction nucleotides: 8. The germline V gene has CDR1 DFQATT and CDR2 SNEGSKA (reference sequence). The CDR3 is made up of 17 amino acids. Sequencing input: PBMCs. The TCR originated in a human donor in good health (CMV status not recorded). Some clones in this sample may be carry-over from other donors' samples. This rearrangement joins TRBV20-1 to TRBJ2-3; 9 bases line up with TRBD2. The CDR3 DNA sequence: TGCAGTGCTAGAGACCAGTCTAGCGGGGCCCGCACAGATACGCAGTATTTT. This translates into CSARDQSSGARTDTQYF.